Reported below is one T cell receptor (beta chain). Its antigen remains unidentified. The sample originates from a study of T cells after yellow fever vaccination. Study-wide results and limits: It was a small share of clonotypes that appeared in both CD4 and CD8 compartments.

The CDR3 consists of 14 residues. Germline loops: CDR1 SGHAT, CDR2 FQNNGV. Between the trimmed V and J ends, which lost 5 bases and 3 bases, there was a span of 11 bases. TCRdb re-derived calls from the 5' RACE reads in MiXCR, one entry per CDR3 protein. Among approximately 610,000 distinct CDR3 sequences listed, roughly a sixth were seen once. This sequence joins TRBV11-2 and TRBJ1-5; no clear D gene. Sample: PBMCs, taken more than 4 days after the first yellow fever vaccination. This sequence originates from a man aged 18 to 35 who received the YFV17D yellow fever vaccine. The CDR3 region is CASSPGPDNQPQHF. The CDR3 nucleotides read TGTGCCAGCAGCCCCGGCCCCGACAATCAGCCCCAGCATTTT. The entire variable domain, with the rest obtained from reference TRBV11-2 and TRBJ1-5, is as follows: EAGVAQSPRYKIIEKRQSVAFWCNPISGHATLYWYQQILGQGPKLLIQFQNNGVVDDSQLPKDRFSAERLKGVDSTLKIQPAKLEDSAVYLCASSPGPDNQPQHFGDGTRLSIL.